This TCR beta chain was retrieved from a study of T cell repertoires in cytomegalovirus infection. Overall study: A matching HLA type, together with CMV infection, was signaled by public TCR beta signatures. Findings and limits, study-wide: Ex vivo, HLA-C-restricted CMV-specific TCR beta clonotypes prevailed over the rest of the response. Based on cumulative public TCR beta family frequency, carriers of CMV plus the relevant HLA were identified.

TCRdb re-derived calls from the reads in MiXCR, one entry per CDR3 protein. The table lists hundreds of thousands of distinct CDR3 sequences, about 17% of them singletons. This clonotype appeared many times. The target antigen is unknown. The CDR3 length is 15 residues. V was cut by 3 bases and J by 4 bases, with 15 bases left in between. Germline values: CDR1 SGHTA, CDR2 FQGNSA. V usage is TRBV7-2 and J usage is TRBJ1-1; D might be TRBD1 (6 bases). The sequence was obtained from a human donor in good health (CMV status not recorded). Some clones in this sample may be carry-over from other donors' samples. Material for sequencing was PBMCs. DNA of the CDR3: TGTGCCAGCAGCTTTGGGGGGGCGTTCGTCACTGAAGCTTTCTTT. Protein sequence: CASSFGGAFVTEAFF. The full variable domain, in which reference TRBV7-2 and TRBJ1-1 provide the parts outside the CDR3, is GAGVSQSPSNKVTEKGKDVELRCDPISGHTALYWYRQSLGQGLEFLIYFQGNSAPDKSGLPSDRFSAERTGGSVSTLTIQRTQQEDSAVYLCASSFGGAFVTEAFFGQGTRLTVV.